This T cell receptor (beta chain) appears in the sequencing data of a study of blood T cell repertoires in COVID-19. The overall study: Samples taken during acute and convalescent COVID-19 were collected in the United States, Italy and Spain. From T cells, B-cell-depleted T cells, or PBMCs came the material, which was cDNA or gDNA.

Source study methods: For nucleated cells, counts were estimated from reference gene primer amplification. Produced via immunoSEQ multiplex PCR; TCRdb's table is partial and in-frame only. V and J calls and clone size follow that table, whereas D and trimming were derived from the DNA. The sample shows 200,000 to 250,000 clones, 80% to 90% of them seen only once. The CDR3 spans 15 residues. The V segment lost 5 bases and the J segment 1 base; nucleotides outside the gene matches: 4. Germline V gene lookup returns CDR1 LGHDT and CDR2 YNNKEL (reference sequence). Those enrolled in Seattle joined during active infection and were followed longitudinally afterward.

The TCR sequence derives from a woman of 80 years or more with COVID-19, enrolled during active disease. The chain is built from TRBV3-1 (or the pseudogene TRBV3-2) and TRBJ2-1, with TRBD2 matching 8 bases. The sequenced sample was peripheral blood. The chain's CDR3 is CASSATSGSYNEQFF. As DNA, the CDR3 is TGTGCCAGCAGCGCCACTAGCGGATCCTACAATGAGCAGTTCTTC.